This TCR beta chain was obtained from a study of cytomegalovirus exposure and HLA in healthy donors. This clone has a handful of counts. A multiplex PCR was run with 60 Vbeta primers and 13 Jbeta primers. Sequenced by immunoSEQ multiplex PCR; TCRdb stores in-frame clones only, minus some. The sample comprises 99,000 or so clones, around four fifths of which are singletons, and 1.5% to 2% rests with the top ten. Trimming took 4 bases from V and 2 from J; bases not matched to a gene: 6. Germline values: CDR1 SEHNR, CDR2 FQNEAQ (reference sequence). CDR3 length: 15 amino acids. The material sequenced was PBMCs. This chain links TRBV7-9 with TRBJ1-2; 8 bases agree with TRBD1. This clonotype was sampled from a woman in her forties in good health and CMV-seronegative. The DNA for the CDR3 is TGTGCCAGCAGCTCCGAGACAGGGGCCAACTATGGCTACACCTTC. As protein: CASSSETGANYGYTF. Based on the CDR3 plus reference TRBV7-9 and TRBJ1-2, the full variable domain is DTGVSQNPRHKITKRGQNVTFRCDPISEHNRLYWYRQTLGQGPEFLTYFQNEAQLEKSRLLSDRFSAERPKGSFSTLEIQRTEQGDSAMYLCASSSETGANYGYTFGSGTRLTVV.